Below are 12 T cell receptor beta chains sequenced from a single sample in a study of beta chain features in type 1 diabetes. As every portion of the isolated RNA was reverse transcribed, the sequencing read expressed TCRB transcripts. This table comes from immunoSEQ multiplex PCR, and its TCRdb copy is limited to in-frame clones, with some not included. Of 900,000 or so clones in the sample, 15% to 20% were seen once. The specimen sequenced was naive CD4+ T cells from blood. Receptors originate from a woman under 30 in good health.

The chain combines TRBV6-1 with TRBJ1-1; D is possibly TRBD1 (5 bases). The CDR3 has 13 residues. V lost 0 bases and J lost 4, with 6 bases in between. Per the germline V gene, CDR1 is MNHNS and CDR2 is SASEGT. CDR3 nucleotides: TGTGCCAGCAGTGAAGCGGGGGGCACTGAAGCTTTCTTT. This translates into CASSEAGGTEAFF.

V gene TRBV7-8 combines with J gene TRBJ2-3, with 8 bases lining up with TRBD2. This CDR3 has 17 residues. V shed 5 bases and J 1 base; nucleotides not matched to a gene: 11. CDR1 and CDR2 from the germline V gene are SGHVS and FQNEAQ. CDR3 loop: CASSQRGWREGTDTQYF. CDR3 nucleotide sequence: TGTGCCAGCAGCCAAAGAGGTTGGCGGGAGGGCACAGATACGCAGTATTTT.

CDR3 residues: CASSESRGSSTGELFF. For the CDR3, the DNA is TGCGCCAGCAGTGAGTCTAGGGGTTCTAGCACCGGGGAGCTGTTTTTT. The V and J genes are TRBV10-1 and TRBJ2-2, with a possible D match to TRBD1 (5 bases). The CDR3 runs 16 residues. Germline loops: CDR1 WNHNN, CDR2 SYGVQD (reference sequence). V lost 0 bases, J lost 4 bases, and 12 bases lay in between.

The V gene is TRBV5-6, the J gene TRBJ2-2; 9 nucleotides align to TRBD2. This CDR3 has 18 residues. Per the germline V gene, CDR1 is SGHDT and CDR2 is YYEEEE. V was pared by 2 bases and J by 0 bases, with 8 bases of the junction left unmatched. The CDR3 nucleotides read TGTGCCAGCAGCTTCCGACCACTAGCGGGCTCGAACACCGGGGAGCTGTTTTTT. Translated: CASSFRPLAGSNTGELFF. Filled out from reference TRBV5-6 and TRBJ2-2, the complete variable domain reads DAGVTQSPTHLIKTRGQQVTLRCSPKSGHDTVSWYQQALGQGPQFIFQYYEEEERQRGNFPDRFSGHQFPNYSSELNVNALLLGDSALYLCASSFRPLAGSNTGELFFGEGSRLTVL.

This clone was counted a few times. The rearrangement links TRBV7-2 to TRBJ2-2; no clear D. This CDR3 has 11 residues. V was trimmed by 5 bases and J by 8 bases, leaving 6 bases between them. Per germline, CDR1 SGHTA and CDR2 FQGNSA. CDR3 region: CASSAEGELFF. The CDR3 nucleotides read TGTGCCAGCAGCGCCGAGGGGGAGCTGTTTTTT.

The CDR3 region has the DNA TGCAGTGCTAGAGTTCACGGGGAGCTGTTTTTT. Amino acids: CSARVHGELFF. V is TRBV20-1 and J is TRBJ2-2; D is undetermined. V was cut by 1 base and J by 7 bases, with 4 bases left in between. From germline, CDR1 is DFQATT and CDR2 SNEGSKA (reference sequence). The CDR3 totals 11 residues.

This chain connects TRBV7-2 to TRBJ2-5; TRBD2 is a possible D gene (5 bases). The CDR3 spans 14 residues. Germline CDR1 SGHTA, CDR2 FQGNSA. With 8 bases removed from V and 1 base from J, the gap between germline ends came to 14 bases. The CDR3 sequence: CASAASGSQETQYF. The CDR3 bases are TGTGCCAGCGCGGCGTCGGGATCCCAAGAGACCCAGTACTTC.

There are a few counts of this clone. V gene TRBV28 combines with J gene TRBJ2-5; D is uncertain. Germline-derived CDR1 and CDR2 are MDHEN and SYDVKM. The CDR3 totals 13 residues. The V and J ends lost 2 bases and 5 bases respectively, with 9 bases between them. The chain's CDR3 is CASSLGWVETQYF. CDR3 in DNA: TGTGCCAGCAGTTTAGGTTGGGTGGAGACCCAGTACTTC.

J is TRBJ1-2 and V is TRBV7-2; 7 bases agree with TRBD1. The CDR3 has 15 amino acids. The V and J ends lost 5 bases and 6 bases, in that order; junction bases with no gene match: 12. Germline loops: CDR1 SGHTA, CDR2 FQGNSA. CDR3 residues: CASSERQGVGDGYTF. The CDR3 DNA follows: TGTGCCAGCAGCGAGAGACAGGGCGTTGGCGATGGCTACACCTTC.

This clone was observed a handful of times. The chain's CDR3 is CSVDGLAGVGDTQYF. In DNA form, the CDR3 reads TGCAGCGTCGATGGACTAGCGGGAGTTGGGGATACGCAGTATTTT. The J gene is TRBJ2-3, the V gene TRBV29-1; TRBD2 agrees at 13 bases. V gave up 6 bases and J gave up 6 bases; unmatched junction bases: 9. CDR3 length: 15 residues. Per the germline V gene, CDR1 is SQVTM and CDR2 is ANQGSEA.

This clone showed up just a few times. CDR3 region: CASSPRPGTGVGSYEQYF. CDR3 bases: TGCGCCAGCAGCCCACGTCCCGGGACAGGGGTCGGCTCCTACGAGCAGTACTTC. The chain links TRBV5-1 to TRBJ2-7, with 10 bases lining up with TRBD1. The ends lost 4 bases at V and 0 bases at J; junction bases unmatched: 13. CDR1 and CDR2 (germline): SGHRS, YFSETQ. This CDR3 has 18 amino acids.

A few counts support this clone. This chain joins TRBV25-1 and TRBJ2-2; a weak D match, TRBD2 (5 bases). CDR1 is MGHDK and CDR2 is SYGVNS in the germline V gene. With 6 bases removed from V and 4 bases from J, the gap between germline ends came to 12 bases. This CDR3 contains 14 residues. Here the CDR3 reads CASRGELGTGELFF. CDR3 sequence (DNA): TGTGCCAGCAGGGGAGAATTAGGCACCGGGGAGCTGTTTTTT.